This T cell receptor (beta chain) came from a study of identical twins. Broader study findings: Cord blood's abundant beta clonotypes had fewer insertions, unlike memory repertoires. Donors were not followed over many years; analysis was cross-sectional. Twin-shared out-of-frame alpha sequences were enriched for low generation probability.

J gave up 0 bases and V 0 bases, and 1 base lay outside the gene matches. The CDR3 is 15 residues long. CDR1 is SQVTM, CDR2 ANQGSEA, per germline. For this clonotype: The antigen is undetermined.

Addition of a universal primer site occurred through template switching, and cDNA carried unique molecular identifiers. TCRdb ran MiXCR on the 5' RACE reads and lists one entry per CDR3 protein. The sample lists around 1.7 million distinct CDR3 sequences; 25% to 35% were seen once. Input material: cord blood. The V and J genes are TRBV29-1 and TRBJ2-1; 8 bases align to TRBD1. This clonotype was sampled from a newborn girl in good health. The CDR3 DNA reads TGCAGCGTTGAAGATACAGGGGGCTCCTACAATGAGCAGTTCTTC. Protein product: CSVEDTGGSYNEQFF.